The T cell receptor beta chain described here comes from a study of human T cells and chemical hapten exposure. Study in general: Small discrepancies in pooled library volume mainly accounted for the varying TCR yields per sample. Study-level points and caveats: DPC sensitization produced no change in TCRs with frequency above 1 in 1000.

In the case of this clonotype: Its antigen remains unknown.

MiXCR, applied by TCRdb to the RACE reads, yields one record per CDR3 protein. The sample has approximately 350,000 distinct CDR3 sequences; about 7% are singletons. The time point: patch test 1, 2 weeks after DPC sensitization. Documented treatment: therapeutic diphenylcyclopropenone sensitization with weekly scalp DPC. The starting material, unfractionated whole blood, was used for total RNA extraction. V was cut by 3 bases and J by 4 bases, with 4 bases left in between. CDR3 length: 12 amino acids. The V gene's germline CDR1 is SNHLY and CDR2 FYNNEI. This sequence was found in a woman aged 18-29 years with alopecia areata. Some clones in this sample may be carry-over from other donors' samples. Sequencing was performed on whole blood, taken in connection with sensitization to the hapten diphenylcyclopropenone (DPC). V is TRBV2 and J is TRBJ2-4; D unclear. CDR3 sequence: CASSDLKNIQYF. For the CDR3, the DNA is TGTGCCAGCAGTGACCTTAAAAACATTCAGTACTTC.